Listed below are T cell receptor beta chains from one sample, sequenced in a study of T cell repertoires in cytomegalovirus infection. TCRdb reprocessed the reads with MiXCR, giving one entry per CDR3 protein. In the table there are about a million distinct CDR3 sequences, roughly 30% of which are singletons. Their target antigens are unknown. Source: cultured CD8+ T cells from PBMCs, taken from culture after CMV antigen stimulation. All receptors derive from a human donor in good health (CMV status not recorded). Some clones in this sample may be carry-over from other donors' samples. Both conserved end residues are part of each CDR3. The order of the fields is CDR3 protein, CDR3 length, J gene, V gene.

CDR3 protein: CASSPGTGLSPLHF
CDR3 length: 14
J gene: TRBJ1-6
V gene: TRBV27

CDR3 protein: CASSLALAGFQETQYF
CDR3 length: 16
J gene: TRBJ2-5
V gene: TRBV7-2

CDR3 protein: CASSLKAGRKETQYF
CDR3 length: 15
J gene: TRBJ2-5
V gene: TRBV7-2

CDR3 protein: CASSEADRGPYTEAFF
CDR3 length: 16
J gene: TRBJ1-1
V gene: TRBV2

CDR3 protein: CASSLLGGGDNSPLHF
CDR3 length: 16
J gene: TRBJ1-6
V gene: TRBV5-1

CDR3 protein: CASNLGGNTGELFF
CDR3 length: 14
J gene: TRBJ2-2
V gene: TRBV7-6

CDR3 protein: CASSTDRDLGSPYGYTF
CDR3 length: 17
J gene: TRBJ1-2
V gene: TRBV7-3

CDR3 protein: CASSYSGRRNYGYTF
CDR3 length: 15
J gene: TRBJ1-2
V gene: TRBV6-5

CDR3 protein: CATSGEVNTGELFF
CDR3 length: 14
J gene: TRBJ2-2
V gene: TRBV27

CDR3 protein: CSVEDNRLKTQYF
CDR3 length: 13
J gene: TRBJ2-5
V gene: TRBV29-1

CDR3 protein: CASSVTGAGSTDTQYF
CDR3 length: 16
J gene: TRBJ2-3
V gene: TRBV19

CDR3 protein: CASTKLAGTGELFF
CDR3 length: 14
J gene: TRBJ2-2
V gene: TRBV5-4

CDR3 protein: CSARPGQGEDEQYF
CDR3 length: 14
J gene: TRBJ2-7
V gene: TRBV20-1

CDR3 protein: CASSLLGQTMNTEAFF
CDR3 length: 16
J gene: TRBJ1-1
V gene: TRBV7-4

CDR3 protein: CASSPSGLPQETQYF
CDR3 length: 15
J gene: TRBJ2-5
V gene: TRBV9

CDR3 protein: CASSYWTGAPPLHF
CDR3 length: 14
J gene: TRBJ1-6
V gene: TRBV6-8

CDR3 protein: CASSYGGLSNEQFF
CDR3 length: 14
J gene: TRBJ2-1
V gene: TRBV27

CDR3 protein: CASSPGLGTDEQFF
CDR3 length: 14
J gene: TRBJ2-1
V gene: TRBV5-1

CDR3 protein: CASSQDLALPSTDTQYF
CDR3 length: 17
J gene: TRBJ2-3
V gene: TRBV4-2

CDR3 protein: CASAGTGNTDTQYF
CDR3 length: 14
J gene: TRBJ2-3
V gene: TRBV19

CDR3 protein: CASSLSQGEYNEQFF
CDR3 length: 15
J gene: TRBJ2-1
V gene: TRBV7-3

CDR3 protein: CASSYRTNNQPQHF
CDR3 length: 14
J gene: TRBJ1-5
V gene: TRBV6-2/TRBV6-3

CDR3 protein: CASSHPGTANYGYTF
CDR3 length: 15
J gene: TRBJ1-2
V gene: TRBV4-1

CDR3 protein: CAIKGYYGYTF
CDR3 length: 11
J gene: TRBJ1-2
V gene: TRBV10-3

CDR3 protein: CASGFGTDRDSGANVLTF
CDR3 length: 18
J gene: TRBJ2-6
V gene: TRBV12-5

CDR3 protein: CASSHLPGRMNTEAFF
CDR3 length: 16
J gene: TRBJ1-1
V gene: TRBV4-1

CDR3 protein: CASSLSAGATDTQYF
CDR3 length: 15
J gene: TRBJ2-3
V gene: TRBV27

CDR3 protein: CASSLGAGYNGYTF
CDR3 length: 14
J gene: TRBJ1-2
V gene: TRBV7-9

CDR3 protein: CASSVASDRANTGELFF
CDR3 length: 17
J gene: TRBJ2-2
V gene: TRBV9

CDR3 protein: CSAFGEPRQGSYGYTF
CDR3 length: 16
J gene: TRBJ1-2
V gene: TRBV20-1

CDR3 protein: CASSKRPQGKGTEAFF
CDR3 length: 16
J gene: TRBJ1-1
V gene: TRBV7-9

CDR3 protein: CASSTGQGGSNQPQHF
CDR3 length: 16
J gene: TRBJ1-5
V gene: TRBV5-5

CDR3 protein: CASSSPPTIPTNEKLFF
CDR3 length: 17
J gene: TRBJ1-4
V gene: TRBV7-9

CDR3 protein: CASSFRTGVSNEQFF
CDR3 length: 15
J gene: TRBJ2-1
V gene: TRBV28

CDR3 protein: CASSTDRASYTEAFF
CDR3 length: 15
J gene: TRBJ1-1
V gene: TRBV6-2/TRBV6-3